The following is a T cell receptor (beta chain) sequence with its context. Its target is not known. No fewer than 6 micrograms of total RNA were isolated from every sample. PCR was performed a second time for about 7 to 12 cycles using a sample-barcoded 5' primer and a J-beta primer mix. Every cDNA was tagged by a template-switch adaptor with 12 random nucleotides. Sequencing recovered at least 2.5 million CDR3-containing paired-end reads from each sample. TCRdb independently ran MiXCR on the 5' RACE reads; one entry per CDR3 protein. The table lists some 320,000 distinct CDR3 sequences, 25% to 30% of them singletons. The sample belongs to a study of blood T cells in healthy people across ages. The study's findings and limits: Relative to aged donors, long-lived donors carried more naive CD4+ cells and displayed higher diversity.

V lost 2 bases and J lost 5; bases outside the gene matches: 14. This CDR3 is 17 amino acids long. Per the germline V gene, CDR1 is MDHEN and CDR2 is SYDVKM. The source is a woman aged 70-85 years in good health. The chain couples TRBV28 to TRBJ1-2, with 7 nucleotides matching TRBD1. The sequencing sample was made of blood. CDR3 in amino acids: CASSLTYGQATAYGYTF. The CDR3 bases are TGTGCCAGCAGTTTAACCTACGGACAGGCCACGGCTTATGGCTACACCTTC.